These 13 T cell receptor beta chains were sequenced from one sample in a study of blood T cell repertoires in COVID-19. The method was immunoSEQ multiplex PCR; TCRdb's version includes in-frame clones alone and lacks a portion of them. The sample contains some 100,000 clones, over 80% of which appear only once. Sequenced input: peripheral blood. These receptors all stem from a man in his fifties with acute or convalescent COVID-19.

V and J are TRBV28 and TRBJ1-2; no clear D. Trimming took off 6 bases at V and 1 base at J, with 18 bases between the two ends. Germline assignment: CDR1 MDHEN and CDR2 SYDVKM. The CDR3 sequence is 16 residues long. The CDR3 here is CASSSPLNHLNYGYTF. CDR3 sequence (DNA): TGTGCCAGCAGCTCCCCCCTAAATCACCTTAACTATGGCTACACCTTC.

This chain joins TRBV7-2 and TRBJ1-5; D may be TRBD1 (6 bases). This CDR3 is 14 amino acids long. The V gene lost 4 bases and the J gene lost 4 bases, with 11 bases spanning the gap. Germline CDR1 is SGHTA and CDR2 is FQGNSA. This CDR3 is CASSSRDNNQPQHF. The CDR3 region has the DNA TGTGCCAGCAGCTCTCGGGACAATAATCAGCCCCAGCATTTT.

The rearrangement uses TRBV7-2 and TRBJ2-5; D possibly corresponds to TRBD2 (5 bases). The length of the CDR3 is 13 residues. Trimming cost V 5 bases and J 4 bases, with 11 bases left between them. The germline CDR1 and CDR2 sequences are SGHTA and FQGNSA. CDR3 coding DNA: TGTGCCAGCAGCCGACGACTAACAGAGACCCAGTACTTC. It translates to CASSRRLTETQYF.

This clone was counted a single time. The chain carries TRBV7-8 and TRBJ1-3, with TRBD1 matching over 9 bases. With V trimmed by 5 bases and J by 4 bases, 3 bases remained unmatched. From germline, CDR1 is SGHVS and CDR2 FQNEAQ. The CDR3 consists of 14 residues. The CDR3 region has the DNA TGTGCCAGCAGCCTAGGGACAGGGGGAAACACCATATATTTT. Its protein product is CASSLGTGGNTIYF.

This chain links TRBV5-1 with TRBJ2-2; 8 nucleotides agree with TRBD1. V shed 4 bases, J shed 6 bases, and the junction held 14 bases outside the gene matches. The CDR3 sequence is 17 residues long. In germline, CDR1 is SGHRS, CDR2 YFSETQ. The CDR3 loop reads CASSKSVGQGRAGELFF. CDR3 in DNA: TGCGCCAGCAGCAAATCTGTCGGACAGGGAAGGGCCGGGGAGCTGTTTTTT.

This clone was detected only once. This chain joins TRBV19 and TRBJ1-6, with 7 bases lining up with TRBD1. The CDR3 is 16 amino acids. Germline V lookup: CDR1 LNHDA, CDR2 SQIVND (reference sequence). V was pared by 1 base and J by 9 bases, with 9 bases of the junction left unmatched. CDR3 sequence reads: CASSIGGTAFSSPLHF. For the CDR3, the DNA is TGTGCCAGTAGTATAGGCGGGACAGCCTTTAGTTCACCCCTCCACTTT.

The V call is TRBV2, the J call TRBJ1-5; 9 bases agree with TRBD1. With V trimmed by 5 bases and J by 6 bases, 5 bases remained unmatched. This CDR3 has 14 residues. Germline-derived CDR1 and CDR2 are SNHLY and FYNNEI. The CDR3 protein is CASSPGQGSQPQHF. Written as DNA, the CDR3 is TGTGCCAGCAGTCCGGGACAGGGTAGTCAGCCCCAGCATTTT.

The CDR3: CASSISRGRNEQFF. The DNA of the CDR3 is TGTGCCAGTAGTATCTCCAGGGGGCGTAATGAGCAGTTCTTC. This chain links TRBV19 with TRBJ2-1, with 8 positions matching TRBD1. This CDR3 comprises 14 residues. In germline, CDR1 is LNHDA, CDR2 SQIVND (reference sequence). V shed 3 bases, J shed 7 bases, and the junction held 5 bases outside the gene matches.

V and J are TRBV19 and TRBJ1-6; D call uncertain. Trimming pared 5 bases from V and 8 bases from J, leaving 19 bases between. The CDR3 extends over 16 amino acids. Germline loops: CDR1 LNHDA, CDR2 SQIVND (reference sequence). This CDR3 is CASSPISVRVDSPLHF. CDR3 sequence (DNA): TGTGCCAGTAGTCCAATTAGTGTGAGGGTCGATTCACCCCTCCACTTT.

The V call is TRBV14, the J call TRBJ1-1; TRBD1 is a possible D gene (6 bases). The CDR3 loop spans 14 amino acids. The ends were cut back, 3 bases at V and 0 bases at J, with 8 bases in the middle. Germline-derived CDR1 and CDR2 are SGHDN and FVKESK. Here the CDR3 reads CASSHRGMNTEAFF. The CDR3 bases are TGTGCCAGCAGCCACAGGGGCATGAACACTGAAGCTTTCTTT.

The chain recombines TRBV3-1 (or the pseudogene TRBV3-2) with TRBJ2-7; TRBD1 is a possible D gene (6 bases). Germline loops: CDR1 LGHDT, CDR2 YNNKEL (reference sequence). CDR3 length: 14 residues. Trimming took off 0 bases at V and 11 bases at J, with 17 bases between the two ends. DNA for the CDR3: TGTGCCAGCAGCCAAGATAATCGGGACAAGGGAAAGTACTTC. Translating gives CASSQDNRDKGKYF.

This chain joins TRBV5-6 and TRBJ1-2, with D possibly TRBD1 on 5 matching bases. V shed 4 bases and J shed 8 bases, with 15 bases lying between them. There are 13 residues in the CDR3. CDR1 and CDR2 from the germline V gene are SGHDT and YYEEEE. The DNA for the CDR3 is TGTGCCAGCAGCCCCCGGGCCCCAGGGGGCTACACCTTC. This codes for CASSPRAPGGYTF.

The CDR3 sequence: CATSNDRGNTGELFF. DNA of the CDR3: TGTGCCACCAGCAACGACAGGGGGAACACCGGGGAGCTGTTTTTT. The chain has TRBV24-1 and TRBJ2-2, with 8 positions matching TRBD1. This CDR3 is 15 amino acids long. J gave up 1 base and V 7 bases, and 4 bases lay outside the gene matches. Germline V gene lookup returns CDR1 KGHDR and CDR2 SFDVKD.